This passage covers 31 T cell receptor beta chains from one sample sequenced in a study of cytomegalovirus exposure and HLA in healthy donors. Vbeta (60) and Jbeta (13) primers were used in the PCR. This table comes from immunoSEQ multiplex PCR, and its TCRdb copy is limited to in-frame clones, with some not included. The sample holds 40,000 to 45,000 clones, roughly 87% seen once. The sequenced sample consisted of PBMCs. The origin of the receptors is a woman aged 40-49 years in good health and CMV-seropositive.

Concerning this clone: Mismatch with germline at one junction end may stem from a read error. The gene calls are TRBV2 and TRBJ1-4; TRBD1 agrees at 9 bases. Germline loops: CDR1 SNHLY, CDR2 FYNNEI. There are 15 residues in the CDR3. The CDR3: CASTEQGAFNEKLFF. CDR3 DNA: TGTGCCAGCACTGAACAGGGGGCGTTTAATGAAAAACTGTTTTTT.

Only one count was recorded for this clone. The chain's CDR3 is CASMGTANTEAFF. In DNA, the CDR3 is TGTGCCAGTATGGGGACAGCTAACACTGAAGCTTTCTTT. The rearrangement links TRBV19 to TRBJ1-1; 7 bases align to TRBD1. Unmatched junction bases numbered 4, after V lost 7 bases and J lost 2 bases. The length of the CDR3 is 13 residues. Germline CDR1 is LNHDA and CDR2 is SQIVND (reference sequence).

This chain connects TRBV5-8 to TRBJ1-6; D ambiguous. V was clipped by 4 bases and J by 0 bases, with 8 bases between them. From germline, CDR1 is SGHTS and CDR2 YDEGEE. The CDR3 consists of 15 residues. For the CDR3, the DNA is TGTGCCAGCAGCATGCCGAGCTCCTATAATTCACCCCTCCACTTT. Amino acids: CASSMPSSYNSPLHF.

J is TRBJ1-6 and V is TRBV2; D is uncertain. Trimming stripped 10 bases from V and 0 bases from J, with 7 bases between. From germline, CDR1 is SNHLY and CDR2 FYNNEI. This CDR3 is built from 13 residues. The CDR3 bases are TGTGCCATACAGAGCTCCTATAATTCACCCCTCCACTTT. As protein: CAIQSSYNSPLHF.

The rearrangement joins TRBV6-1 to TRBJ2-7; 7 positions agree with TRBD1. The CDR3 loop spans 15 amino acids. Looked up from germline, CDR1 is MNHNS and CDR2 is SASEGT. After removal of 4 bases from V and 6 bases from J, the junction contained 12 bases not matched to a gene. The CDR3 sequence: CASSGVDRVRGEQYF. DNA for the CDR3: TGTGCCAGCAGTGGGGTAGACAGGGTCAGGGGCGAGCAGTACTTC.

This clone appeared once. The chain is built from TRBV5-1 and TRBJ2-7; 9 bases are a match to TRBD2. The CDR3 is 14 residues long. Germline CDR1 and CDR2: SGHRS and YFSETQ. V shed 5 bases and J 3 bases; nucleotides not matched to a gene: 6. The DNA for the CDR3 is TGCGCCAGCAGACTGGCGGGGGGGGGCTACGAGCAGTACTTC. Protein sequence: CASRLAGGGYEQYF.

The J gene is TRBJ1-1, the V gene TRBV19; 7 bases map to TRBD1. This CDR3 has 16 residues. Trimming took 8 bases from V and 3 from J; bases not matched to a gene: 15. Per the germline V gene, CDR1 is LNHDA and CDR2 is SQIVND (reference sequence). The CDR3 DNA reads as TGTGCCAGTCGCCGATTAGGGGACAGCTTACACACTGAAGCTTTCTTT. Its protein is CASRRLGDSLHTEAFF.

V is TRBV15 and J is TRBJ2-5; 8 bases map to TRBD1. The CDR3 has 16 amino acids. Germline CDR1 LNHNV, CDR2 YYDKDF (reference sequence). Unmatched junction bases numbered 8, after V lost 0 bases and J lost 5 bases. Here the CDR3 reads CATSRDPGQVGETQYF. DNA of the CDR3: TGTGCCACCAGCAGAGATCCGGGACAGGTTGGGGAGACCCAGTACTTC.

This clone showed up just a few times. This chain uses TRBV5-6 with TRBJ1-5, with a possible D match to TRBD1 (6 bases). Germline loops: CDR1 SGHDT, CDR2 YYEEEE. The CDR3 length is 15 residues. V lost 4 bases, J lost 3 bases, and 14 bases lay in between. Here the CDR3 reads CASSRSGGPNQPQHF. As DNA, the CDR3 is TGTGCCAGCAGCAGGTCGGGGGGCCCCAATCAGCCCCAGCATTTT. The whole variable domain, remainder taken from reference TRBV5-6 and TRBJ1-5, is DAGVTQSPTHLIKTRGQQVTLRCSPKSGHDTVSWYQQALGQGPQFIFQYYEEEERQRGNFPDRFSGHQFPNYSSELNVNALLLGDSALYLCASSRSGGPNQPQHFGDGTRLSIL.

This clone was observed a few times. The chain uses TRBV28 and TRBJ1-1; tentative D call: TRBD1 (6 bases). The germline gives CDR1 MDHEN, CDR2 SYDVKM. V was cut by 5 bases and J by 7 bases, with 11 bases left in between. The CDR3 runs to 12 residues. CDR3 sequence reads: CASSPQGFEAFF. For the CDR3, the DNA is TGTGCCAGCAGTCCCCAGGGGTTTGAAGCTTTCTTT. The full variable domain, completed using reference TRBV28 and TRBJ1-1, is DVKVTQSSRYLVKRTGEKVFLECVQDMDHENMFWYRQDPGLGLRLIYFSYDVKMKEKGDIPEGYSVSREKKERFSLILESASTNQTSMYLCASSPQGFEAFFGQGTRLTVV.

This chain links TRBV2 with TRBJ1-1; D gene uncertain. Trimming pared 5 bases from V and 6 bases from J, leaving 13 bases between. The CDR3 is 13 residues long. CDR1 SNHLY and CDR2 FYNNEI come from the germline V gene. The DNA of the CDR3 is TGTGCCAGCAGTAAAGGTGAGGGAGCTGAAGCTTTCTTT. It yields the protein CASSKGEGAEAFF.

The rearrangement links TRBV6-1 to TRBJ1-1; D is possibly TRBD1 (5 bases). The CDR3 has 12 residues. Trimming took off 3 bases at V and 10 bases at J, with 12 bases between the two ends. Germline CDR1 reads MNHNS; CDR2 reads SASEGT. CDR3 in amino acids: CASSDQGGTAFF. Written as DNA, the CDR3 is TGTGCCAGCAGTGACCAGGGAGGTACAGCTTTCTTT.

This clone has only one observation. The chain employs TRBV2 and TRBJ1-2; no clear D gene. Germline CDR1 SNHLY, CDR2 FYNNEI. V was pared by 6 bases and J by 2 bases, with 10 bases between. This CDR3 contains 13 residues. CDR3 loop: CASRIGENYGYTF. In nucleotides, the CDR3 is TGTGCCAGCAGGATCGGGGAAAACTATGGCTACACCTTC.

The rearrangement links TRBV7-2 to TRBJ1-6; D perhaps matches TRBD1 (5 bases). V was pared by 5 bases and J by 6 bases, with 14 bases between. Germline CDR1 SGHTA, CDR2 FQGNSA. This CDR3 has 15 residues. CDR3 coding DNA: TGTGCCAGCAGCCCCCCGGGGGGGGTTAATTCACCCCTCCACTTT. Its translation is CASSPPGGVNSPLHF.

V gene TRBV19 combines with J gene TRBJ2-1; 13 nucleotides line up with TRBD2. Per germline, CDR1 LNHDA and CDR2 SQIVND (reference sequence). The CDR3 runs to 14 residues. V gave up 10 bases and J gave up 9 bases; unmatched junction bases: 9. The CDR3 spells CATRTSGSYGEQFF. CDR3 DNA: TGTGCCACCAGGACTAGCGGGAGTTACGGTGAGCAGTTCTTC.

This chain links TRBV7-6 with TRBJ2-2; possibly TRBD1 for D (6 bases). Per germline, CDR1 SGHVS and CDR2 FNYEAQ. The CDR3 is made up of 14 amino acids. V lost 8 bases and J 0 bases, leaving 10 bases between the germline ends. The CDR3 region has the DNA TGTGCCAGCGTAGGGGGAGCGAACACCGGGGAGCTGTTTTTT. Encoded protein: CASVGGANTGELFF.

This clone was detected once. Here the CDR3 DNA reads TGTGCCACCGACAGGGGGAATAGCAATCAGCCCCAGCATTTT. Its protein is CATDRGNSNQPQHF. The chain joins TRBV19 to TRBJ1-5, with 9 bases fitting TRBD1. V was clipped by 10 bases and J by 0 bases; unmatched bases: 4. Germline V CDR1 and CDR2: LNHDA, SQIVND (reference sequence). CDR3 size: 14 residues. The complete variable domain, with remaining parts taken from reference TRBV19 and TRBJ1-5, reads DGGITQSPKYLFRKEGQNVTLSCEQNLNHDAMYWYRQDPGQGLRLIYYSQIVNDFQKGDIAEGYSVSREKKESFPLTVTSAQKNPTAFYLCATDRGNSNQPQHFGDGTRLSIL.

The chain has TRBV6-6 and TRBJ1-1; unclear D gene. The V gene lost 0 bases and the J gene lost 2 bases, with 10 bases spanning the gap. CDR1 and CDR2 (germline): MNHNY, SVGAGI (reference sequence). The CDR3 is made up of 15 amino acids. CDR3 nucleotide sequence: TGTGCCAGCAGTTACTCGACCAGGTCCAACACTGAAGCTTTCTTT. Amino acids: CASSYSTRSNTEAFF.

The chain links TRBV19 to TRBJ2-5; tentative D call: TRBD2 (5 bases). The ends were cut back, 6 bases at V and 5 bases at J, with 10 bases in the middle. Germline V lookup: CDR1 LNHDA, CDR2 SQIVND (reference sequence). The length of the CDR3 is 12 residues. The CDR3 protein is CASRESGETQYF. CDR3 nucleotides: TGTGCCAGTAGGGAAAGCGGCGAGACCCAGTACTTC.

The chain carries TRBV2 and TRBJ2-1; D call uncertain. CDR3 length: 11 amino acids. V shed 7 bases and J shed 12 bases, with 13 bases lying between them. The germline V gene encodes CDR1 SNHLY and CDR2 FYNNEI. The CDR3, as DNA: TGTGCCAGCAATCTCTCACAATTGCAGTTCTTC. Its protein product is CASNLSQLQFF.

This clone was picked up one time. The chain couples TRBV21-1 to TRBJ2-3; TRBD1, the table's D call, lacks a check against the DNA. TRBV21-1 is annotated as a pseudogene. The CDR3 sequence is 14 residues long. The CDR3 sequence is CASGDRGRTDTQYF. Written as DNA, the CDR3 is TGTGCCAGCGGGGACAGGGGGCGGACAGATACGCAGTATTTT.

The gene calls are TRBV25-1 and TRBJ2-7; D gene unclear. The CDR3 is made up of 12 amino acids. The ends were cut back, 2 bases at V and 9 bases at J, with 11 bases in the middle. CDR1 and CDR2 from the germline V gene are MGHDK and SYGVNS. The CDR3 is CASSEPSGGQYF. CDR3 DNA: TGTGCCAGCAGTGAACCCTCCGGTGGGCAGTACTTC.

The chain is built from TRBV19 and TRBJ2-2; 8 positions match TRBD1. J was trimmed by 6 bases and V by 6 bases; bases with no gene match: 9. CDR3 length equals 15 residues. CDR1 is LNHDA, CDR2 SQIVND, per germline (reference sequence). The CDR3: CASSLVPGQAGELFF. Written as DNA, the CDR3 is TGTGCCAGTAGCCTTGTCCCGGGACAGGCCGGGGAGCTGTTTTTT. The whole variable domain, filled in from reference TRBV19 and TRBJ2-2, reads DGGITQSPKYLFRKEGQNVTLSCEQNLNHDAMYWYRQDPGQGLRLIYYSQIVNDFQKGDIAEGYSVSREKKESFPLTVTSAQKNPTAFYLCASSLVPGQAGELFFGEGSRLTVL.

V is TRBV14 and J is TRBJ2-7; TRBD1 might be the D (6 bases). In germline, CDR1 is SGHDN, CDR2 FVKESK. V was shortened by 4 bases and J by 7 bases, with 14 bases between the two germline ends. The CDR3 runs to 13 residues. CDR3 nucleotides: TGTGCCAGCAGCCCCTCACAGGGTGGGGAGCAGTACTTC. This translates into CASSPSQGGEQYF.

The rearrangement uses TRBV19 and TRBJ2-1; tentatively, D is TRBD2 (5 bases). The germline V gene has CDR1 LNHDA and CDR2 SQIVND (reference sequence). V gave up 7 bases and J gave up 2 bases, with 9 bases separating them. This CDR3 spans 13 amino acids. The CDR3 reads CASNAGAYNEQFF. CDR3 DNA sequence: TGTGCCAGTAACGCCGGGGCCTACAATGAGCAGTTCTTC. The whole variable domain, remainder taken from reference TRBV19 and TRBJ2-1, is DGGITQSPKYLFRKEGQNVTLSCEQNLNHDAMYWYRQDPGQGLRLIYYSQIVNDFQKGDIAEGYSVSREKKESFPLTVTSAQKNPTAFYLCASNAGAYNEQFFGPGTRLTVL.

The CDR3 loop reads CASSDITGTGGETQYF. CDR3 nucleotides: TGTGCCAGCAGTGATATAACCGGGACAGGGGGAGAGACCCAGTACTTC. The rearrangement joins TRBV6-1 to TRBJ2-5, with 11 bases lining up with TRBD1. CDR1 is MNHNS and CDR2 is SASEGT in the germline V gene. Trimming at V came to 3 bases and at J to 4 bases, leaving 7 bases not matched to a gene. The CDR3 length is 16 residues.

The chain links TRBV18 to TRBJ2-5, with 10 bases fitting TRBD2. The germline gives CDR1 KGHSH, CDR2 LQKENI. The CDR3 covers 17 residues. With 1 base clipped from V and 5 bases from J, the junction kept 10 bases outside the gene matches. CDR3 bases: TGTGCCAGCTCACCACGGAATCTAGCGGGAGTAGGGGAGACCCAGTACTTC. Translated: CASSPRNLAGVGETQYF.

V gene TRBV7-2 combines with J gene TRBJ2-5; 10 bases are a match to TRBD2. The CDR3 spans 17 residues. Trimming removed 2 bases from V and 4 bases from J; junction bases left unmatched: 10. Per germline, CDR1 SGHTA and CDR2 FQGNSA. The CDR3 DNA is TGTGCCAGCAGCTTACTCGGAGCGGGGGGGCCTCGAGAGACCCAGTACTTC. The encoded protein is CASSLLGAGGPRETQYF. The complete variable domain, with remaining parts taken from reference TRBV7-2 and TRBJ2-5, reads GAGVSQSPSNKVTEKGKDVELRCDPISGHTALYWYRQSLGQGLEFLIYFQGNSAPDKSGLPSDRFSAERTGGSVSTLTIQRTQQEDSAVYLCASSLLGAGGPRETQYFGPGTRLLVL.

This clone was recorded a few times. The chain is built from TRBV5-6 and TRBJ1-1, with TRBD1 identical over 10 bases. Germline loops: CDR1 SGHDT, CDR2 YYEEEE. The CDR3 is made up of 15 amino acids. The V gene end was trimmed by 2 bases and the J gene end by 5 bases; junction bases not matched to a gene: 6. CDR3 nucleotides: TGTGCCAGCAGCTTCCGGGACAGGGGACGGACTGAAGCTTTCTTT. It yields the protein CASSFRDRGRTEAFF. Full variable domain (remainder filled in from reference TRBV5-6 and TRBJ1-1): DAGVTQSPTHLIKTRGQQVTLRCSPKSGHDTVSWYQQALGQGPQFIFQYYEEEERQRGNFPDRFSGHQFPNYSSELNVNALLLGDSALYLCASSFRDRGRTEAFFGQGTRLTVV.

The genes are TRBV2 and TRBJ2-1; TRBD1 matches 8 bases. The CDR3 has 13 residues. V was pared by 8 bases and J by 7 bases, with 7 bases of the junction left unmatched. Germline CDR1 SNHLY, CDR2 FYNNEI. The CDR3 here is CASGWTGRNEQFF. The CDR3 DNA follows: TGTGCCAGCGGATGGACAGGGAGGAATGAGCAGTTCTTC.

This rearrangement joins TRBV6-6 to TRBJ2-7, with 7 bases aligning to TRBD1. Germline CDR1 MNHNY, CDR2 SVGAGI (reference sequence). The CDR3 length is 13 residues. The ends lost 6 bases at V and 2 bases at J; junction bases unmatched: 4. In nucleotides, the CDR3 is TGTGCCAGCAGCCCCGGGACAGCCTACGAGCAGTACTTC. Translated, it gives CASSPGTAYEQYF.